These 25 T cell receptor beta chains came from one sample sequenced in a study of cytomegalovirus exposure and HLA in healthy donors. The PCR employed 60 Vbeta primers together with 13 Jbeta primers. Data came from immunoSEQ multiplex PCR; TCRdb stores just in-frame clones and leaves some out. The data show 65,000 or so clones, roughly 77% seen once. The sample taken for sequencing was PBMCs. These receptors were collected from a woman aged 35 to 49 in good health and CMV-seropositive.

The CDR3 DNA is TGTGCCAGCAGCTTAGACAGGGTGGATGGCTACACCTTC. The encoded protein is CASSLDRVDGYTF. The chain recombines TRBV7-9 with TRBJ1-2; tentative D call: TRBD1 (6 bases). CDR1 and CDR2 from the germline V gene are SEHNR and FQNEAQ (reference sequence). V lost 1 base, J lost 6 bases, and 9 bases lay in between. This CDR3 contains 13 residues.

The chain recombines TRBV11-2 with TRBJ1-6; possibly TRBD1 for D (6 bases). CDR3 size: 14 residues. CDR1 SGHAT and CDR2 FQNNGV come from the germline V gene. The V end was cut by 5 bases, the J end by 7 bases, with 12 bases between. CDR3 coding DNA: TGTGCCAGCAGCCGCGACAGGCTCAATTCACCCCTCCACTTT. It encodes CASSRDRLNSPLHF.

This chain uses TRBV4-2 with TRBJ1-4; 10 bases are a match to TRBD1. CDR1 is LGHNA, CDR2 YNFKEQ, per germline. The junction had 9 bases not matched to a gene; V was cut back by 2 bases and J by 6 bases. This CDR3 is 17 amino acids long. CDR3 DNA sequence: TGTGCCAGCAGCCAAACCCCTAGTGGGACAGGGGATGAAAAACTGTTTTTT. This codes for CASSQTPSGTGDEKLFF.

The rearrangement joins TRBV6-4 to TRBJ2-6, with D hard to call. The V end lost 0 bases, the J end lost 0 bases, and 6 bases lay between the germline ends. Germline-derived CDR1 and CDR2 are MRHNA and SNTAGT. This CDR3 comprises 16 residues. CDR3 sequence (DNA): TGTGCCAGCAGTGACTCCGAGAGCTCTGGGGCCAACGTCCTGACTTTC. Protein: CASSDSESSGANVLTF.

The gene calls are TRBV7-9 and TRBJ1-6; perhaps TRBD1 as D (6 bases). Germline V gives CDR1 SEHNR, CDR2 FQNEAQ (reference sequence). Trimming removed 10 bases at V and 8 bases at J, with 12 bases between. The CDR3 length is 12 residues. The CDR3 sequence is CAIQGNDSPLHF. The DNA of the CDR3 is TGTGCCATACAGGGAAACGATTCACCCCTCCACTTT.

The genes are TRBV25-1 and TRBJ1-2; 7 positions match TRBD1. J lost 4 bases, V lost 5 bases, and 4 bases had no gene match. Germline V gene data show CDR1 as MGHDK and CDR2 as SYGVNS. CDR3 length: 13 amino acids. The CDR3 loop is CASSLGQLYGYTF. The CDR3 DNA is TGTGCCAGCAGTCTGGGACAGCTCTATGGCTACACCTTC.

CDR3 nucleotides: TGCGCCAGCAGCCAAACCCCCCGGGACACCTCCTACGAGCAGTACTTC. Translating gives CASSQTPRDTSYEQYF. The rearrangement joins TRBV4-1 to TRBJ2-7; maybe TRBD1 (6 bases). The V gene's germline CDR1 is MGHRA and CDR2 YSYEKL. V lost 2 bases and J lost 0, with 14 bases in between. This CDR3 has 16 amino acids.

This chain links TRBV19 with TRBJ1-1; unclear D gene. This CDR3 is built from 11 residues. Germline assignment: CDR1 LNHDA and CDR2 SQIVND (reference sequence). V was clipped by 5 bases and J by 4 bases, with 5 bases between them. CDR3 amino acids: CASSLGTEAFF. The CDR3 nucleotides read TGTGCCAGTAGTCTCGGCACTGAAGCTTTCTTT.

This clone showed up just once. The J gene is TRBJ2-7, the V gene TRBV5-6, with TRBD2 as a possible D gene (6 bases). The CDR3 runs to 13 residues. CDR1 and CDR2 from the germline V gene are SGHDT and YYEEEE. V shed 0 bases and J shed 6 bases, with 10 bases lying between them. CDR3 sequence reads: CASSLGQGGEQYF. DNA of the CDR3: TGTGCCAGCAGCTTGGGTCAGGGAGGCGAGCAGTACTTC.

The CDR3, as DNA: TGTGCCAGCAGTGGCAAGGGGGCGATCGAGCAGTACTTC. Its translation: CASSGKGAIEQYF. The chain uses TRBV6-1 and TRBJ2-7, with TRBD1 matching over 7 bases. Per the germline V gene, CDR1 is MNHNS and CDR2 is SASEGT. This CDR3 region has 13 residues. V shed 4 bases and J 6 bases; nucleotides not matched to a gene: 6.

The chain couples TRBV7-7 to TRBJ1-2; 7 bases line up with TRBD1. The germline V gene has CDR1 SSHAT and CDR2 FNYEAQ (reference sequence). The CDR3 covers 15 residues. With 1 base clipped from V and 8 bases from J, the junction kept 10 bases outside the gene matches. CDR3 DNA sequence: TGTGCCAGCAGCTTAGGAGACAGGGTTGTCTTGGGCTACACCTTC. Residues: CASSLGDRVVLGYTF.

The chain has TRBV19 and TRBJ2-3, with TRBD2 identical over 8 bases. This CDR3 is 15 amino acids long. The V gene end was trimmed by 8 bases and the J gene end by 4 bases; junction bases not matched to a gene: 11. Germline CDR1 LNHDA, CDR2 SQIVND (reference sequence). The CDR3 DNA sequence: TGTGCCAGTTCGAGAGCGGGAGACGGCGCAGATACGCAGTATTTT. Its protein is CASSRAGDGADTQYF.

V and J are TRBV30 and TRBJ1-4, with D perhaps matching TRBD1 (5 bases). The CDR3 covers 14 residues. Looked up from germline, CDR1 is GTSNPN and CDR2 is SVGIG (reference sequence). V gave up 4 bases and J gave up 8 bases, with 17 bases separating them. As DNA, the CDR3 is TGTGCCTGGAATGGGGCGGTATCGGGCGAAAAACTGTTTTTT. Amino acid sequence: CAWNGAVSGEKLFF. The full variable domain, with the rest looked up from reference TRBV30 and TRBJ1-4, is SQTIHQWPATLVQPVGSPLSLECTVEGTSNPNLYWYRQAAGRGLQLLFYSVGIGQISSEVPQNLSASRPQDRQFILSSKKLLLSDSGFYLCAWNGAVSGEKLFFGSGTQLSVL.

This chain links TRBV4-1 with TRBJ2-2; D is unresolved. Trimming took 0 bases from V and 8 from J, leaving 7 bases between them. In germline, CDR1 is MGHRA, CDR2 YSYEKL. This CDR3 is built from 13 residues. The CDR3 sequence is CASSQDSAGELFF. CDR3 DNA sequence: TGCGCCAGCAGCCAAGATTCCGCGGGGGAGCTGTTTTTT.

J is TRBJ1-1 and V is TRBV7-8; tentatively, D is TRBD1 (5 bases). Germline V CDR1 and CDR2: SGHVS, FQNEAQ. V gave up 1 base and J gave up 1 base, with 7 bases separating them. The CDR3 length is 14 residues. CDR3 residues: CASSLGGANTEAFF. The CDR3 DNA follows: TGTGCCAGCAGCTTAGGCGGGGCGAACACTGAAGCTTTCTTT.

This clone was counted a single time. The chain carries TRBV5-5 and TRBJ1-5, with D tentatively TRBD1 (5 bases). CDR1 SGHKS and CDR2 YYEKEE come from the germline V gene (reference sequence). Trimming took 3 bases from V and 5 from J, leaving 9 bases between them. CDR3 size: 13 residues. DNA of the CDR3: TGTGCCAGCAGCTCCCAACAGGATCAGCCCCAGCATTTT. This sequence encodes CASSSQQDQPQHF.

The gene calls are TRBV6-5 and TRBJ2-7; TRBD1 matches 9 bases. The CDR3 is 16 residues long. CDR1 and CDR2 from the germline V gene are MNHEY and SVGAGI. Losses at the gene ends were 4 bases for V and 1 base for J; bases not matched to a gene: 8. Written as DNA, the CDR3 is TGTGCCAGCAGTTCCCGAACGGGACAGGGTTCCTACGAGCAGTACTTC. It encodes CASSSRTGQGSYEQYF.

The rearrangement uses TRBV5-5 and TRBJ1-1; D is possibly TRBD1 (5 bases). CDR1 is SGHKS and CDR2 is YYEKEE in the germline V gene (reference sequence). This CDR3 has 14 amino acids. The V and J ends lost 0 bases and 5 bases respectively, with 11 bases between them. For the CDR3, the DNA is TGTGCCAGCAGCTTGGTATGGGGGGGGACTGAAGCTTTCTTT. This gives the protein CASSLVWGGTEAFF.

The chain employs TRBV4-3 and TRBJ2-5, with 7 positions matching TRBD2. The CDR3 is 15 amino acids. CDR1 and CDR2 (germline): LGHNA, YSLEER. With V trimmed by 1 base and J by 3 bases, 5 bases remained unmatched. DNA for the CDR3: TGCGCCAGCAGCCAAGGGGGGGGACTCAAAGAGACCCAGTACTTC. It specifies CASSQGGGLKETQYF.

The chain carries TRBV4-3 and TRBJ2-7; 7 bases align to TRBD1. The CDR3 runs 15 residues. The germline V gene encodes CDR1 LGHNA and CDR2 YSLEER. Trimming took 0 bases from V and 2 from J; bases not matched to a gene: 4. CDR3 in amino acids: CASSQEPGQTYEQYF. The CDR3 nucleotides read TGCGCCAGCAGCCAAGAACCGGGACAGACCTACGAGCAGTACTTC.

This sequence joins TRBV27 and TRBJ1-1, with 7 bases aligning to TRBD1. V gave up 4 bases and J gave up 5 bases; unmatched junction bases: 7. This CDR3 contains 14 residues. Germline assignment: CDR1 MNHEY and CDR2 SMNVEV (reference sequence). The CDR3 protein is CASSSKQGWTEAFF. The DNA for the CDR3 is TGTGCCAGCAGTTCCAAACAGGGGTGGACTGAAGCTTTCTTT.

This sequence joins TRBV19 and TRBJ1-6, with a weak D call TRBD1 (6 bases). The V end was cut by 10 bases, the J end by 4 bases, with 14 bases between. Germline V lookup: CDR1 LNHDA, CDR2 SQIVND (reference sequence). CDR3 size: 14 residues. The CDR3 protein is CATSGGAYNSPLHF. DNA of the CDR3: TGTGCCACCAGTGGGGGGGCTTATAATTCACCCCTCCACTTT.

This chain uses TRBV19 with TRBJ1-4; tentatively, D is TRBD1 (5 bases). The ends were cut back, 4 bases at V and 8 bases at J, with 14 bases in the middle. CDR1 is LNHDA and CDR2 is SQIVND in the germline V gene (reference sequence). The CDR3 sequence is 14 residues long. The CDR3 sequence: CASSSAGYNEKLFF. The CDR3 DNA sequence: TGTGCCAGTAGTAGCGCAGGGTACAACGAAAAACTGTTTTTT.

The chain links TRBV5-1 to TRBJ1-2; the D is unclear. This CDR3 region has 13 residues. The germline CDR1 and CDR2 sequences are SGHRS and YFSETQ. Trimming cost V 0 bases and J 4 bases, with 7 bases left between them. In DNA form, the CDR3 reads TGCGCCAGCAGCTTGGATCTCAGCTATGGCTACACCTTC. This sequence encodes CASSLDLSYGYTF.

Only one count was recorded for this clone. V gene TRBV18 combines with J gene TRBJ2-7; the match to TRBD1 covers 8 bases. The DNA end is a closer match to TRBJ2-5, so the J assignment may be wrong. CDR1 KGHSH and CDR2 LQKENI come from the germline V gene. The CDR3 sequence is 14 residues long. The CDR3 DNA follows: TGTGCCAGCTCACCGGGGACAGGTCAAGAGACCCAGTACTTC. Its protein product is CASSPGTGQETQYF.